This T cell receptor (beta chain) was recovered during a study of blood T cell repertoires in COVID-19. Turning to the study itself: Whether acute or convalescent, the COVID-19 samples came from the United States, Italy and Spain.

Authors' data handling: Nucleated cell number was recorded as an estimate derived from reference gene primer amplification. Method: immunoSEQ multiplex PCR; TCRdb's copy keeps in-frame clones and lacks some. V and J calls and clone size are copied from that table; D and trimming were computed from the DNA. The profile covers 310,000 or so clones, with more than 80% appearing a single time and 0.9% to 1.2% taken by the ten largest. V was pared by 5 bases and J by 2 bases, with 13 bases between. Germline V lookup: CDR1 MDHEN, CDR2 SYDVKM. CDR3 length: 14 residues. Recruits, aged roughly 18 to 100 years, lived in 25 or so US areas. Before being deemed recovered, Cohort 3 donors had two negative PCRs, clearance, or symptom resolution.

The chain has TRBV28 and TRBJ2-7, with D tentatively TRBD2 (6 bases). Sample: PBMCs or T cells enriched from blood (not recorded which). The sequence was obtained from a woman younger than 45 who had recovered from COVID-19. The CDR3 bases are TGTGCCAGCAGTCCCGGGACTCCTACCTACGAGCAGTACTTC. The encoded protein is CASSPGTPTYEQYF.